Sequencing of this TCR beta chain was carried out in a study of CD8 T cells in Susac syndrome. The sequenced target, TCR beta, came from blood CD8+ and CD4+ T cells. The multiple sclerosis controls were treatment-naive patients with relapsing-remitting disease that was stable or active. The CDR3 runs to 17 residues. Germline V gives CDR1 SGHTA, CDR2 FQGTGA. V gave up 4 bases and J gave up 4 bases, with 22 bases separating them. When the RNA was reverse transcribed, random hexamers were used with an input of roughly 0.5 to 1 ug. The CDR3 of TCR beta was amplified by immunoSEQ multiplex PCR across 54 Vbeta and 13 Jbeta. TCRdb independently ran MiXCR on the immunoSEQ multiplex PCR reads; one entry per CDR3 protein. The data hold about 300,000 distinct CDR3 sequences, with 92% observed a single time.

The V call is TRBV7-3, the J call TRBJ1-2; D gene uncertain. The TCR was taken from a human donor with multiple sclerosis. The specimen sequenced was CD4+ T cells from PBMCs. Here the CDR3 reads CASSSSGPQVGFYGYTF. The CDR3 nucleotides are TGTGCCAGCAGCTCAAGCGGGCCGCAGGTGGGGTTCTATGGCTACACCTTC.